Listed below are T cell receptor beta chains from one sample, sequenced in a study of cytotoxic CD8 clonotypes in ibrutinib-treated CLL. The protocol was immunoSEQ multiplex PCR, while the TCRdb copy is restricted to in-frame clones and leaves out a portion. The sample carries over 250,000 clones, roughly four fifths recorded once. Sequencing was performed on PBMCs, taken at disease progression, from a patient treated with ibrutinib. These receptors originate from a human donor with chronic lymphocytic leukemia. Each CDR3 is given with its conserved first and last residue. A D gene is named only where the DNA matches it firmly. Some rows mark clone size as missing; the rest say once, few, many or name a class of expanded clone.

DNA: TGCGCCAGCAGCCAAGCCTCAGACTATGGCTACACCTTC
CDR3: CASSQASDYGYTF
J: TRBJ1-2
V: TRBV4-1
D: NA
size: few

DNA: TGTGCCAGCAGACAGGGGGCGCTTGGCGAGCAGTACTTC
CDR3: CASRQGALGEQYF
J: TRBJ2-7
V: TRBV2
D: TRBD1
size: NA

DNA: TGCGCCAGCAGCCCCGCCCTGGGGGCCTCCTACGAGCAGTACTTC
CDR3: CASSPALGASYEQYF
J: TRBJ2-7
V: TRBV4-1
D: NA
size: NA

DNA: TGTGCCAGCAGGCTTTGGCTAGCGGGAGGAGAGACCCAGTACTTC
CDR3: CASRLWLAGGETQYF
J: TRBJ2-5
V: TRBV5-4
D: TRBD2
size: NA

DNA: TGTGCCAGCAGGCAGGGGGCGAGGGGCACTGAAGCTTTCTTT
CDR3: CASRQGARGTEAFF
J: TRBJ1-1
V: TRBV6-5
D: TRBD1
size: NA

DNA: TGTGCCAGTAGGACAGGGTACGAAAAACTGTTTTTT
CDR3: CASRTGYEKLFF
J: TRBJ1-4
V: TRBV19
D: TRBD1
size: NA

DNA: TGTGCCAGCTTTCAGGAGGATAAGGGCCCGAACACCGGGGAGCTGTTTTTT
CDR3: CASFQEDKGPNTGELFF
J: TRBJ2-2
V: TRBV21-1
D: NA
size: NA

DNA: TGTGCCAGCAACTGGGCACAGGGGGCTAACACTGAAGCTTTCTTT
CDR3: CASNWAQGANTEAFF
J: TRBJ1-1
V: TRBV7-8
D: TRBD1
size: NA

DNA: TGCGCCAGCAGCTCCGCCGGGACTAGCGTCGTCGATGAGCAGTTCTTC
CDR3: CASSSAGTSVVDEQFF
J: TRBJ2-1
V: TRBV5-1
D: TRBD2
size: NA

DNA: TGTGCCAGCAGCGTAGCCCCGCAGCGGGAGACCCAGTACTTC
CDR3: CASSVAPQRETQYF
J: TRBJ2-5
V: TRBV9
D: NA
size: NA

DNA: TGCGCCAGCAGTGACCAGAAAAACTATGGCTACACCTTC
CDR3: CASSDQKNYGYTF
J: TRBJ1-2
V: TRBV10-1
D: NA
size: NA

DNA: TGCAGCGTTGAAGGTCAAAGCTCCTACGAGCAGTACTTC
CDR3: CSVEGQSSYEQYF
J: TRBJ2-7
V: TRBV29-1
D: NA
size: NA

DNA: TGTGCCAGCACTCAACTTGATTCACCCCTCCACTTT
CDR3: CASTQLDSPLHF
J: TRBJ1-6
V: TRBV2
D: NA
size: NA

DNA: TGTGCCAGCAGCTCCACCAATACGAACACCGGGGAGCTGTTTTTT
CDR3: CASSSTNTNTGELFF
J: TRBJ2-2
V: TRBV7-9
D: NA
size: NA

DNA: TGTGCCAGCAGCCAAGGTACGGGTTGGAATGAGCAGTTCTTC
CDR3: CASSQGTGWNEQFF
J: TRBJ2-1
V: TRBV11-1
D: NA
size: once

DNA: TGTGCCACCAGCAGGGACCTCGACCCGAACAATGAGCAGTTCTTC
CDR3: CATSRDLDPNNEQFF
J: TRBJ2-1
V: TRBV15
D: NA
size: NA

DNA: TGTGCCAGCAGTGAGTACAGGGCTGGGGCCAACGTCCTGACTTTC
CDR3: CASSEYRAGANVLTF
J: TRBJ2-6
V: TRBV2
D: NA
size: once